The 15 T cell receptor beta chains in this list originate from one sample, sequenced in a study of cytomegalovirus exposure and HLA in healthy donors. The PCR had 60 Vbeta and 13 Jbeta primers. TCRdb keeps only in-frame clones here, not all; method: immunoSEQ multiplex PCR. The table records about 110,000 clones, 75% to 85% of them present only once. Sequenced sample: PBMCs. The receptors come from a man aged 50 to 60 in good health and CMV-seronegative.

The chain has TRBV18 and TRBJ1-4, with 9 nucleotides matching TRBD1. V shed 3 bases, J shed 3 bases, and the junction held 8 bases outside the gene matches. CDR1 KGHSH and CDR2 LQKENI come from the germline V gene. The length of the CDR3 is 17 residues. The CDR3 DNA sequence: TGTGCCAGCTCACCGCTTAACAGGGGGCGATCTAATGAAAAACTGTTTTTT. As protein: CASSPLNRGRSNEKLFF.

The rearrangement uses TRBV4-1 and TRBJ1-1; 9 bases line up with TRBD1. The CDR3 length is 16 residues. V dropped 8 bases and J dropped 1; count of bases not matched to a gene: 11. Germline CDR1 MGHRA, CDR2 YSYEKL. The CDR3 loop reads CASGIPGQGTNTEAFF. The CDR3 nucleotides are TGCGCCAGCGGCATACCGGGACAGGGAACGAACACTGAAGCTTTCTTT.

As for this clone: This CDR3 is missing its conserved last phenylalanine or tryptophan, likely due to a read error. It is unclear where the CDR3 begins or ends on the DNA, so no DNA is shown, and the CDR3 is as TCRdb lists it. CDR3 protein: CASSKKSKSPRSGGG. The chain combines TRBV21-1 with TRBJ1-1. TRBV21-1 is tagged as a pseudogene. The CDR3 is made up of 15 amino acids, end residues included.

The rearrangement joins TRBV28 to TRBJ1-5; weak D call: TRBD1 (6 bases). This CDR3 has 14 residues. Germline CDR1 is MDHEN and CDR2 is SYDVKM. V was cut by 4 bases and J by 3 bases, with 10 bases left in between. The CDR3 DNA reads as TGTGCCAGCAGTTGGGGGGGCCTCAATCAGCCCCAGCATTTT. Its translation is CASSWGGLNQPQHF.

The chain employs TRBV18 and TRBJ1-5; 10 positions match TRBD1. The CDR3 runs to 16 residues. CDR1 and CDR2 (germline): KGHSH, LQKENI. V lost 3 bases and J lost 4; bases outside the gene matches: 6. The CDR3 sequence is CASSPADRGENQPQHF. DNA for the CDR3: TGTGCCAGCTCACCCGCGGACAGGGGGGAGAATCAGCCCCAGCATTTT.

J is TRBJ2-5 and V is TRBV18; TRBD1 matches 8 bases. CDR1 and CDR2 (germline): KGHSH, LQKENI. The CDR3 spans 13 residues. V shed 8 bases, J shed 4 bases, and the junction held 6 bases outside the gene matches. The CDR3 spells CASQETGAETQYF. The CDR3 region has the DNA TGTGCCAGCCAAGAGACAGGGGCAGAGACCCAGTACTTC.

The table lists this clone with a count of one. V usage is TRBV5-1 and J usage is TRBJ2-5; perhaps TRBD2 as D (7 bases). V dropped 4 bases and J dropped 5 bases, with 21 bases sitting between them. This CDR3 has 16 residues. Germline V lookup: CDR1 SGHRS, CDR2 YFSETQ. The CDR3 here is CASSLGPGGAWETQYF. DNA for the CDR3: TGCGCCAGCAGCCTCGGGCCGGGGGGCGCGTGGGAGACCCAGTACTTC.

The chain joins TRBV6-1 to TRBJ1-5; 7 bases align to TRBD1. Germline loops: CDR1 MNHNS, CDR2 SASEGT. This CDR3 contains 15 residues. Germline trimming cut 5 bases from V and 3 bases from J; bases unmatched to any gene: 7. CDR3 in DNA: TGTGCCAGCAGTTCCGGGACAGACTTCAATCAGCCCCAGCATTTT. Translating gives CASSSGTDFNQPQHF.

The genes are TRBV7-9 and TRBJ1-2; 12 bases are shared with TRBD1. V lost 5 bases and J lost 4; bases outside the gene matches: 8. Germline values: CDR1 SEHNR, CDR2 FQNEAQ (reference sequence). The CDR3 is 16 residues long. The CDR3 loop is CASSRGTGGAGYGYTF. CDR3 bases: TGTGCCAGCAGCAGAGGGACAGGGGGCGCCGGCTATGGCTACACCTTC.

This clone was recorded once. The V and J genes are TRBV5-1 and TRBJ2-5; TRBD1 agrees at 9 bases. CDR3 length: 15 residues. Trimming removed 4 bases from V and 5 bases from J; junction bases left unmatched: 9. Germline CDR1 is SGHRS and CDR2 is YFSETQ. CDR3 residues: CASSTSGTGWETQYF. CDR3 sequence (DNA): TGCGCCAGCAGCACATCCGGGACAGGGTGGGAGACCCAGTACTTC.

The chain employs TRBV10-3 and TRBJ1-1, with D possibly being TRBD1 (5 bases). Germline-derived CDR1 and CDR2 are ENHRY and SYGVKD. The CDR3 loop spans 14 amino acids. The V end lost 4 bases, the J end lost 1 base, and 10 bases lay between the germline ends. CDR3 sequence (DNA): TGTGCCATCAGTGCTTCGACAGAGAACACTGAAGCTTTCTTT. This sequence encodes CAISASTENTEAFF.

The chain couples TRBV28 to TRBJ2-7; a weak D match, TRBD1 (5 bases). V was trimmed by 4 bases and J by 3 bases, leaving 13 bases between them. This CDR3 contains 14 residues. Germline loops: CDR1 MDHEN, CDR2 SYDVKM. The CDR3 region is CASSSRVVGYEQYV. In DNA, the CDR3 is TGTGCCAGCAGTTCCAGGGTCGTGGGCTACGAGCAGTACGTC.

The CDR3 DNA is TGCGCCAGCAGCCAAGATAAACAGGGGGAGTCACCCCTCCACTTT. This translates into CASSQDKQGESPLHF. This chain connects TRBV4-3 to TRBJ1-6, with 8 bases that match TRBD1. Looked up from germline, CDR1 is LGHNA and CDR2 is YSLEER. Losses at the gene ends were 0 bases for V and 10 bases for J; bases not matched to a gene: 5. CDR3 length equals 15 residues.

The chain has TRBV19 and TRBJ2-5; 10 nucleotides match TRBD1. V shed 5 bases and J 8 bases; nucleotides not matched to a gene: 5. Germline V lookup: CDR1 LNHDA, CDR2 SQIVND (reference sequence). The CDR3 has 13 residues. This chain's CDR3 is CASSAVTGGTQYF. The CDR3 DNA is TGTGCCAGTAGTGCCGTGACAGGGGGCACCCAGTACTTC.

This clone was recorded only once. The rearrangement links TRBV9 to TRBJ2-6; 7 bases are shared with TRBD2. This CDR3 contains 19 residues. The ends lost 4 bases at V and 0 bases at J; junction bases unmatched: 13. Germline values: CDR1 SGDLS, CDR2 YYNGEE. The CDR3 region is CASSPPRRTGGSGANVLTF. CDR3 nucleotide sequence: TGTGCCAGCAGCCCACCTAGAAGGACGGGAGGCTCTGGGGCCAACGTCCTGACTTTC.